This TCR beta chain comes out of a study of blood T cell repertoires in COVID-19. Whole-study context: PBMCs, B-cell-depleted T cells, or T cells were the source of the cDNA or gDNA that made up the material.

Germline V gives CDR1 LGHDT, CDR2 YNNKEL (reference sequence). V was trimmed by 1 base and J by 8 bases, leaving 18 bases between them. There are 16 residues in the CDR3. Method: immunoSEQ multiplex PCR; TCRdb's copy keeps in-frame clones and lacks some. The table has around 280,000 clones, 89% seen once. The specimen was PBMCs or T cells enriched from blood (not recorded which). The sequence came from a woman in her 40s who had recovered from COVID-19. The gene calls are TRBV3-1 (or the pseudogene TRBV3-2) and TRBJ1-3, with no clear D. This CDR3 reads CASSQGPTTPGDTIYF. The CDR3 nucleotides are TGTGCCAGCAGCCAAGGTCCCACGACACCCGGTGACACCATATATTTT.